A selection of T cell receptor beta chains follows, all from one sample in a study of CD8 T cells in Susac syndrome. One entry per CDR3 protein, called by TCRdb with MiXCR from the immunoSEQ multiplex PCR reads. The data hold around 95,000 distinct CDR3 sequences, with 95% observed a single time. Sequences were obtained from CD8+ T cells from PBMCs. The receptors here all came from a human donor with Susac syndrome. Both conserved end residues are part of each CDR3. The order of the fields is J gene, V gene, clone size, D gene, CDR3 length, CDR3 protein, CDR3 DNA. The D gene is left open where the match is weak. Clone size is stated in some rows and not others, as once, few, many or a class when expanded.

J gene: TRBJ2-5
V gene: TRBV12-3/TRBV12-4
clone size: NA
D gene: NA
CDR3 length: 13
CDR3 protein: CASTQGSFETQYF
CDR3 DNA: TGTGCCAGCACCCAAGGGAGTTTTGAGACCCAGTACTTC

J gene: TRBJ2-6
V gene: TRBV20-1
clone size: NA
D gene: NA
CDR3 length: 15
CDR3 protein: CSAPDRGSGANVLTF
CDR3 DNA: TGCAGTGCCCCGGACCGTGGATCTGGGGCCAACGTCCTGACTTTC

J gene: TRBJ2-1
V gene: TRBV20-1
clone size: NA
D gene: TRBD1
CDR3 length: 13
CDR3 protein: CSARGQGADEQFF
CDR3 DNA: TGCAGTGCTAGGGGACAGGGGGCCGATGAGCAGTTCTTC

J gene: TRBJ2-1
V gene: TRBV29-1
clone size: NA
D gene: NA
CDR3 length: 14
CDR3 protein: CSVRTLSSYNEQFF
CDR3 DNA: TGCAGCGTTCGGACACTATCCTCCTACAATGAGCAGTTCTTC

J gene: TRBJ2-7
V gene: TRBV5-6
clone size: NA
D gene: NA
CDR3 length: 13
CDR3 protein: CASSLPGSNEQYF
CDR3 DNA: TGTGCCAGCAGCTTGCCAGGGTCGAACGAGCAGTACTTC

J gene: TRBJ1-6
V gene: TRBV5-1
clone size: NA
D gene: NA
CDR3 length: 13
CDR3 protein: CASSADRDSPLHF
CDR3 DNA: TGCGCCAGCAGCGCGGACAGAGATTCACCCCTCCACTTT

J gene: TRBJ1-1
V gene: TRBV18
clone size: NA
D gene: TRBD1
CDR3 length: 14
CDR3 protein: CASSPGQLNTEAFF
CDR3 DNA: TGTGCCAGCTCACCGGGACAGCTGAACACTGAAGCTTTCTTT

J gene: TRBJ2-7
V gene: TRBV24-1
clone size: few
D gene: TRBD1
CDR3 length: 17
CDR3 protein: CATSDSQATGTPYEQYF
CDR3 DNA: TGTGCCACCAGTGATTCGCAAGCGACAGGGACCCCCTACGAGCAGTACTTC

J gene: TRBJ2-1
V gene: TRBV20-1
clone size: NA
D gene: NA
CDR3 length: 17
CDR3 protein: CSARGPARFGVRNEQFF
CDR3 DNA: TGCAGTGCTAGGGGTCCAGCGCGCTTCGGAGTAAGGAATGAGCAGTTCTTC

J gene: TRBJ2-2
V gene: TRBV12-5
clone size: NA
D gene: TRBD2
CDR3 length: 15
CDR3 protein: CASGFGGGNTGELFF
CDR3 DNA: TGTGCTAGTGGTTTTGGCGGGGGAAACACCGGGGAGCTGTTTTTT

J gene: TRBJ1-1
V gene: TRBV29-1
clone size: NA
D gene: NA
CDR3 length: 12
CDR3 protein: CSVEDRPLEAFF
CDR3 DNA: TGCAGCGTTGAAGATCGTCCCTTGGAAGCTTTCTTT

J gene: TRBJ2-7
V gene: TRBV20-1
clone size: NA
D gene: NA
CDR3 length: 14
CDR3 protein: CSARDRQGLDEQYF
CDR3 DNA: TGCAGTGCTAGAGATCGCCAGGGGTTGGACGAGCAGTACTTC

J gene: TRBJ2-7
V gene: TRBV15
clone size: once
D gene: NA
CDR3 length: 17
CDR3 protein: CATSRGGGGREWGEQYF
CDR3 DNA: TGTGCCACCAGCAGAGGCGGGGGCGGGAGAGAATGGGGCGAGCAGTACTTC

J gene: TRBJ2-3
V gene: TRBV5-1
clone size: NA
D gene: TRBD2
CDR3 length: 16
CDR3 protein: CASSLGLASSTDTQYF
CDR3 DNA: TGCGCCAGCAGCTTGGGACTAGCGAGTAGCACAGATACGCAGTATTTT

J gene: TRBJ1-3
V gene: TRBV5-6
clone size: NA
D gene: NA
CDR3 length: 15
CDR3 protein: CASSLGAASGNTIYF
CDR3 DNA: TGTGCCAGCAGCTTGGGGGCCGCATCTGGAAACACCATATATTTT